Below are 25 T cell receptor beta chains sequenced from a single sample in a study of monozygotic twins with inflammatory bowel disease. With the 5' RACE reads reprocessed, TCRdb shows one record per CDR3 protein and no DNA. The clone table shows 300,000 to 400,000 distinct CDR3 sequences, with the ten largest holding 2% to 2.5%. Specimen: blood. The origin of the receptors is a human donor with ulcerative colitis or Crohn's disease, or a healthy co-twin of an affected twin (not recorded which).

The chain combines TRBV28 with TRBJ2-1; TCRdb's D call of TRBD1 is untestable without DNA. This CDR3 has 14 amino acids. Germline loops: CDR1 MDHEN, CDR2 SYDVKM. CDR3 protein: CASRGTASIDEQFF.

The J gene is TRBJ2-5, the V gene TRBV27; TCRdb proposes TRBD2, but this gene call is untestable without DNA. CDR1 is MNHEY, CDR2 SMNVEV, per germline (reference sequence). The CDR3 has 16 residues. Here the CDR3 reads CASSLLAGGPQETQYF.

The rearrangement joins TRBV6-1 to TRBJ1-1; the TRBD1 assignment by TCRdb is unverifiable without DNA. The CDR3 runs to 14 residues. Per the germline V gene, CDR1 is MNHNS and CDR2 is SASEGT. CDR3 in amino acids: CASTTGTPNTEAFF.

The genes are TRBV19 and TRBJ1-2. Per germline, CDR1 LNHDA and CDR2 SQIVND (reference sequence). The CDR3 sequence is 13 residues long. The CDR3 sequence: CAPEKTANYGYTF.

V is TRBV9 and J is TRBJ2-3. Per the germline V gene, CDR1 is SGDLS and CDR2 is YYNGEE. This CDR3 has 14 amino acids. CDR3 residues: CASSPRLARDTQYF.

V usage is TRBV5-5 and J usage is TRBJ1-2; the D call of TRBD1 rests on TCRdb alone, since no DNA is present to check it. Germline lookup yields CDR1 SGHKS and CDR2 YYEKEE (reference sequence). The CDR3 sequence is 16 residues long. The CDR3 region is CASSTINRGEDYGYTF. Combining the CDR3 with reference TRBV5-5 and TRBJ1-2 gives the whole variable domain DAGVTQSPTHLIKTRGQQVTLRCSPISGHKSVSWYQQVLGQGPQFIFQYYEKEERGRGNFPDRFSARQFPNYSSELNVNALLLGDSALYLCASSTINRGEDYGYTFGSGTRLTVV.

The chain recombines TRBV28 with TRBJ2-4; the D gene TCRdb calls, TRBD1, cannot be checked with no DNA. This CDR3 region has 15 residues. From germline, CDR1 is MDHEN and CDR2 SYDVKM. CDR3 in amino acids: CASSSPDGAKNIQYF.

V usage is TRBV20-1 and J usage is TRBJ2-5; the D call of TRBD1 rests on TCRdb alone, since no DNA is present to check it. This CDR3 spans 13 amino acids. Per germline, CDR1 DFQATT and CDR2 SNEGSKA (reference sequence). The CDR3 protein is CSASRPPQETQYF.

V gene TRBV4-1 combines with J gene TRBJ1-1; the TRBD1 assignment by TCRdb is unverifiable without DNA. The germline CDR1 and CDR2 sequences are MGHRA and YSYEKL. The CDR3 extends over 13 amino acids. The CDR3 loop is CASSRIQGDEAFF.

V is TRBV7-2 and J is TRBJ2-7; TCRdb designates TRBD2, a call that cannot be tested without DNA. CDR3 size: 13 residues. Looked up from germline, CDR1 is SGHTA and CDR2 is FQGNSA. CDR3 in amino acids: CASSRDFSYEQYF.

The CDR3 here is CASSLTPAISYEQYF. The chain uses TRBV7-2 and TRBJ2-7; TCRdb designates TRBD1, a call that cannot be tested without DNA. The CDR3 has 15 amino acids. CDR1 and CDR2 from the germline V gene are SGHTA and FQGNSA.

CDR3 protein: CSVELDRGFNIQYF. The chain employs TRBV29-1 and TRBJ2-4; the TRBD1 assignment by TCRdb is unverifiable without DNA. This CDR3 contains 14 residues. CDR1 and CDR2 (germline): SQVTM, ANQGSEA.

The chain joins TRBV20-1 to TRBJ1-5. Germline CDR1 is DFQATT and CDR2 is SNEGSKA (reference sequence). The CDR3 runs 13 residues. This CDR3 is CSAVQGGNQPQHF.

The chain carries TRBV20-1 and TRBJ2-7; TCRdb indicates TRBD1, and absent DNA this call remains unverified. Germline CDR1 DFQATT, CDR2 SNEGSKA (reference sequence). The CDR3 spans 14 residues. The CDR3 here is CSASTGGDSYEQYF.

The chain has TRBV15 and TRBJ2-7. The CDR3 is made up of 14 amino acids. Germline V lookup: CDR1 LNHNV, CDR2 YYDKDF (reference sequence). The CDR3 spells CATSREAAPSEQYF. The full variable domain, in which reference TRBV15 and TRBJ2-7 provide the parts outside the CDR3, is DAMVIQNPRYQVTQFGKPVTLSCSQTLNHNVMYWYQQKSSQAPKLLFHYYDKDFNNEADTPDNFQSRRPNTSFCFLDIRSPGLGDTAMYLCATSREAAPSEQYFGPGTRLTVT.

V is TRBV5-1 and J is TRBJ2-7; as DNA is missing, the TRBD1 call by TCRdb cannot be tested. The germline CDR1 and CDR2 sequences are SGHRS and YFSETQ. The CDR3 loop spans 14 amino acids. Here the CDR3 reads CACSFGTGGYEQYF. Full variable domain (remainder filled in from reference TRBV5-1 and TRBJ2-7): KAGVTQTPRYLIKTRGQQVTLSCSPISGHRSVSWYQQTPGQGLQFLFEYFSETQRNKGNFPGRFSGRQFSNSRSEMNVSTLELGDSALYLCACSFGTGGYEQYFGPGTRLTVT.

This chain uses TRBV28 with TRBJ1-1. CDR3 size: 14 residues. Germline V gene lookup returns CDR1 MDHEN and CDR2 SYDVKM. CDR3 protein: CASSLSPWEAEAFF.

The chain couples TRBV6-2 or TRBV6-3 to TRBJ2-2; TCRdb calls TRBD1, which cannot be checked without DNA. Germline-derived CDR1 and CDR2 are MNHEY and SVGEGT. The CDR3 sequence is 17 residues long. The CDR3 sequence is CASSYSRTGRKPGELFF.

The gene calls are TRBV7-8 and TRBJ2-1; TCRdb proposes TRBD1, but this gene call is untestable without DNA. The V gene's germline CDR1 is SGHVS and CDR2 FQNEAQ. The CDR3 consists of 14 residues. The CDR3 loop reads CASSFGQGFNEQFF.

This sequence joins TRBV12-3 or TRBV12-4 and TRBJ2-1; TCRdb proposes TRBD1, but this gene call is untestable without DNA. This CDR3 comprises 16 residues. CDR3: CASSPPTGSSYNEQFF.

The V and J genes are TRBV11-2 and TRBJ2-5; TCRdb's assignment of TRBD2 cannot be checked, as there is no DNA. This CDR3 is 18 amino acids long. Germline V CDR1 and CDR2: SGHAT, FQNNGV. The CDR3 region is CASSPTANVAGGQETQYF. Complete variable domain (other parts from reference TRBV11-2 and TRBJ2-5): EAGVAQSPRYKIIEKRQSVAFWCNPISGHATLYWYQQILGQGPKLLIQFQNNGVVDDSQLPKDRFSAERLKGVDSTLKIQPAKLEDSAVYLCASSPTANVAGGQETQYFGPGTRLLVL.

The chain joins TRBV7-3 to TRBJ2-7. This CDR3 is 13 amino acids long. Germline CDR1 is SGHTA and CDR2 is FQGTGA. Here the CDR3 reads CASSLKASYEQYF.

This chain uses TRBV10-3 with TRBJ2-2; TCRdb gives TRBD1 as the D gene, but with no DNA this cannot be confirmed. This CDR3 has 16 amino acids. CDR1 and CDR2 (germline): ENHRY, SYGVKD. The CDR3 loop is CAISRQGSPNTGELFF.

This CDR3 is CASSLGPLDYEQYF. The V gene is TRBV7-2, the J gene TRBJ2-7; without DNA, the TCRdb call of TRBD2 cannot be checked. The germline V gene encodes CDR1 SGHTA and CDR2 FQGNSA. CDR3 length equals 14 residues.

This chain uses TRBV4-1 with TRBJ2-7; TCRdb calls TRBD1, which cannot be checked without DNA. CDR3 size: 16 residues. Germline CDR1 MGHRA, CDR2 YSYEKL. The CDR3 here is CASSQDRRGQYFEQYF.